These 21 T cell receptor beta chains were all obtained from the same sample, sequenced in a study of CD4 T cells in relation to SARS-CoV-2 and coronaviruses (dated by TCRdb to the early 2020s). The library was produced with the immunoSEQ multiplex PCR assay. Not all clones reach the TCRdb copy of this immuneACCESS table, which keeps in-frame sequences only. Checked studies attribute under half of the gap to unresolved V genes and leave the rest unexplained. Counted in this sample were about 54,000 clones; just over 90% of them appeared once. Around 0.43% of the sample rests with the top ten. Sequenced sample: naive CD4+ T cells from PBMCs. This specimen's cell subset or site label, interpreted: naive CD4+ T cells isolated by negative enrichment. Receptor source: an adult with COVID-19.

The rearrangement links TRBV18 to TRBJ2-2; 7 nucleotides match TRBD1. Germline lookup yields CDR1 KGHSH and CDR2 LQKENI. The V and J ends lost 2 bases and 5 bases, in that order; junction bases with no gene match: 5. This CDR3 contains 15 residues. This CDR3 is CASSPGTGETGELFF. The CDR3 DNA sequence: TGTGCCAGCTCACCAGGAACAGGGGAAACCGGGGAGCTGTTTTTT.

The chain links TRBV5-1 to TRBJ1-1; D gene unclear. This CDR3 has 14 amino acids. The germline V gene encodes CDR1 SGHRS and CDR2 YFSETQ. V was clipped by 6 bases and J by 2 bases, with 14 bases between them. This CDR3 is CASKPTLLNTEAFF. CDR3 coding DNA: TGCGCCAGCAAACCCACGTTACTTAACACTGAAGCTTTCTTT. The entire variable domain, with the rest obtained from reference TRBV5-1 and TRBJ1-1, is as follows: KAGVTQTPRYLIKTRGQQVTLSCSPISGHRSVSWYQQTPGQGLQFLFEYFSETQRNKGNFPGRFSGRQFSNSRSEMNVSTLELGDSALYLCASKPTLLNTEAFFGQGTRLTVV.

The J gene is TRBJ1-1, the V gene TRBV7-2; no reliable D call. This CDR3 spans 13 amino acids. Germline V gene data show CDR1 as SGHTA and CDR2 as FQGNSA. The germline V and J ends were trimmed by 7 bases and 0 bases, with 9 bases remaining between them. Here the CDR3 reads CASNPRVNTEAFF. The CDR3 DNA reads as TGTGCCAGCAACCCTAGGGTGAACACTGAAGCTTTCTTT.

This sequence joins TRBV7-9 and TRBJ1-5; 8 bases map to TRBD1. CDR3 length: 14 amino acids. V shed 4 bases, J shed 4 bases, and the junction held 3 bases outside the gene matches. The germline gives CDR1 SEHNR, CDR2 FQNEAQ (reference sequence). The CDR3 sequence: CASSSDRVNQPQHF. CDR3 DNA sequence: TGTGCCAGCAGCTCGGACAGGGTGAATCAGCCCCAGCATTTT.

The chain carries TRBV7-9 and TRBJ2-5; D perhaps matches TRBD2 (6 bases). Deletions cut 5 bases from V and 1 base from J, with 8 bases between. CDR3 length equals 13 residues. Germline assignment: CDR1 SEHNR and CDR2 FQNEAQ (reference sequence). CDR3: CASSRDSQETQYF. In DNA, the CDR3 is TGTGCCAGCAGCCGGGACTCCCAAGAGACCCAGTACTTC.

This clone has just a few counts. CDR3 loop: CASRTSGSSYEQYF. CDR3 nucleotide sequence: TGTGCCAGTAGGACTAGCGGGAGCTCCTACGAGCAGTACTTC. V is TRBV19 and J is TRBJ2-7, with 12 bases fitting TRBD2. This CDR3 has 14 amino acids. With V trimmed by 6 bases and J by 0 bases, 0 bases remained unmatched. Germline-derived CDR1 and CDR2 are LNHDA and SQIVND (reference sequence).

V usage is TRBV6-5 and J usage is TRBJ2-2; no clear D gene. CDR1 and CDR2 from the germline V gene are MNHEY and SVGAGI. The CDR3 runs 12 residues. V lost 8 bases and J lost 3, with 7 bases in between. The CDR3 is CASSVYTGELFF. The CDR3 DNA sequence: TGTGCCAGCTCGGTTTACACCGGGGAGCTGTTTTTT.

This chain links TRBV5-1 with TRBJ2-2, with D possibly matching TRBD1 (6 bases). Deletions cut 3 bases from V and 7 bases from J, with 16 bases between. The CDR3 extends over 15 amino acids. Germline CDR1 reads SGHRS; CDR2 reads YFSETQ. CDR3 nucleotides: TGCGCCAGCAGCTACGGACAGATCGAGAGCGGGGAGCTGTTTTTT. Protein: CASSYGQIESGELFF. The variable domain in full, completed from reference TRBV5-1 and TRBJ2-2, reads KAGVTQTPRYLIKTRGQQVTLSCSPISGHRSVSWYQQTPGQGLQFLFEYFSETQRNKGNFPGRFSGRQFSNSRSEMNVSTLELGDSALYLCASSYGQIESGELFFGEGSRLTVL.

This clone was seen once. This chain connects TRBV7-9 to TRBJ2-5; D possibly corresponds to TRBD2 (7 bases). The CDR3 extends over 15 amino acids. V shed 4 bases and J shed 5 bases, with 17 bases lying between them. The germline gives CDR1 SEHNR, CDR2 FQNEAQ (reference sequence). The CDR3 coding sequence is TGTGCCAGCAGCTCCGAGAGCGGGACATGGGAGACCCAGTACTTC. Its protein product is CASSSESGTWETQYF.

V gene TRBV5-5 combines with J gene TRBJ1-5; D is possibly TRBD1 (5 bases). Trimming removed 0 bases at V and 11 bases at J, with 9 bases between. Looked up from germline, CDR1 is SGHKS and CDR2 is YYEKEE (reference sequence). This CDR3 contains 12 residues. The CDR3 loop is CASSLGGTAQHF. CDR3 DNA sequence: TGTGCCAGCAGCTTGGGCGGGACGGCCCAGCATTTT.

This clone was recorded only once. The chain links TRBV2 to TRBJ1-1; 7 nucleotides agree with TRBD1. This CDR3 comprises 14 residues. V lost 6 bases to trimming and J lost 4 bases; unmatched junction nucleotides: 8. CDR1 and CDR2 from the germline V gene are SNHLY and FYNNEI. The DNA of the CDR3 is TGTGCCAGCAGACTCCAGGGGGTCGTCACTGAAGCTTTCTTT. It codes for CASRLQGVVTEAFF.

J is TRBJ1-6 and V is TRBV11-2; possibly TRBD1 for D (6 bases). The ends were cut back, 5 bases at V and 11 bases at J, with 19 bases in the middle. In germline, CDR1 is SGHAT, CDR2 FQNNGV. This CDR3 contains 15 residues. The CDR3 loop reads CASSPMDSGAPPLHF. The CDR3 DNA sequence: TGTGCCAGCAGCCCCATGGACAGTGGGGCTCCACCCCTCCACTTT.

The rearrangement joins TRBV11-2 to TRBJ2-1, with 9 positions matching TRBD2. V was pared by 2 bases and J by 10 bases, with 15 bases of the junction left unmatched. The CDR3 has 17 amino acids. Germline CDR1 is SGHAT and CDR2 is FQNNGV. Here the CDR3 DNA reads TGTGCCAGCAGCTTATCGATAGCTAGCGGGGAGGCTGGAGAGCAGTTCTTC. Protein sequence: CASSLSIASGEAGEQFF.

The chain carries TRBV28 and TRBJ1-4; D call uncertain. CDR1 and CDR2 from the germline V gene are MDHEN and SYDVKM. The CDR3 runs to 15 residues. Trimming removed 2 bases at V and 4 bases at J, with 11 bases between. CDR3 in DNA: TGTGCCAGCAGTTTAACGGGATCTTTTAATGAAAAACTGTTTTTT. It translates to CASSLTGSFNEKLFF.

The V gene is TRBV3-1 (or the pseudogene TRBV3-2), the J gene TRBJ2-6; 7 positions match TRBD2. V lost 2 bases to trimming and J lost 2 bases; unmatched junction nucleotides: 3. Per the germline V gene, CDR1 is LGHDT and CDR2 is YNNKEL (reference sequence). This CDR3 has 16 amino acids. The chain's CDR3 is CASSQLGGAGANVLTF. The DNA for the CDR3 is TGTGCCAGCAGCCAACTGGGGGGGGCTGGGGCCAACGTCCTGACTTTC.

This clone has a single count. The gene calls are TRBV19 and TRBJ2-7; TRBD2 matches at 15 bases. Trimming cost V 5 bases and J 1 base; bases outside gene matches: 3. CDR1 and CDR2 from the germline V gene are LNHDA and SQIVND (reference sequence). The CDR3 extends over 16 amino acids. The CDR3 loop is CASSPGLAGGSYEQYF. In DNA form, the CDR3 reads TGTGCCAGTAGTCCTGGACTAGCGGGAGGGTCCTACGAGCAGTACTTC.

J is TRBJ2-7 and V is TRBV19, with D possibly TRBD1 on 6 matching bases. The germline V and J ends were trimmed by 2 bases and 0 bases, with 11 bases remaining between them. CDR1 LNHDA and CDR2 SQIVND come from the germline V gene (reference sequence). The CDR3 length is 15 residues. In DNA, the CDR3 is TGTGCCAGTAGTATACAGACAGGCAGCTCCTACGAGCAGTACTTC. This encodes CASSIQTGSSYEQYF.

The chain carries TRBV19 and TRBJ1-2, with 12 bases that match TRBD1. The CDR3 has 15 residues. Germline loops: CDR1 LNHDA, CDR2 SQIVND (reference sequence). After removal of 4 bases from V and 8 bases from J, the junction contained 8 bases not matched to a gene. CDR3 protein: CASSTRDRGLGGYTF. DNA of the CDR3: TGTGCCAGTAGTACCCGGGACAGGGGGCTCGGGGGCTACACCTTC.

The V and J genes are TRBV6-5 and TRBJ2-5, with a possible D match to TRBD1 (5 bases). This CDR3 spans 13 amino acids. Trimming pared 3 bases from V and 4 bases from J, leaving 9 bases between. Germline V gene sequence: CDR1 MNHEY, CDR2 SVGAGI. CDR3 residues: CASSYRGSETQYF. The DNA for the CDR3 is TGTGCCAGCAGTTATAGGGGATCAGAGACCCAGTACTTC.

The J gene is TRBJ2-1, the V gene TRBV4-1, with 8 bases fitting TRBD1. V gave up 1 base and J gave up 7 bases; unmatched junction bases: 9. The CDR3 totals 16 residues. Germline CDR1 is MGHRA and CDR2 is YSYEKL. The CDR3 here is CASSQVRQGAGNEQFF. CDR3 in DNA: TGCGCCAGCAGCCAAGTACGCCAGGGGGCGGGTAATGAGCAGTTCTTC.

Turning to this clone: Other DNA variants within this sample encode the same CDR3. The chain couples TRBV14 to TRBJ2-7; TRBD1 matches at 10 bases. Germline V lookup: CDR1 SGHDN, CDR2 FVKESK. This CDR3 is built from 13 residues. V trimming: 4 bases; J trimming: 6 bases; junction bases outside the gene matches: 3. The CDR3 protein is CASSRDRGREQYF. As DNA, the CDR3 is TGTGCCAGCAGCCGGGACAGGGGACGCGAGCAGTACTTC.